These 2 T cell receptor beta chains were all obtained from the same sample, sequenced in a study of cytomegalovirus exposure and HLA in healthy donors. Primers included in the PCR were 60 Vbeta and 13 Jbeta primers. The protocol was immunoSEQ multiplex PCR, while the TCRdb copy is restricted to in-frame clones and leaves out a portion. The sample lists 120,000 to 150,000 clones; 60% to 85% were seen once. Material for sequencing was PBMCs. The receptors were sampled from a man in his forties or fifties in good health and CMV-seronegative.

In nucleotides, the CDR3 is TGTGCCAGCAGCTCGGACAGGGTAAGCTCCTACGAGCAGTACTTC. Amino acids: CASSSDRVSSYEQYF. The chain carries TRBV5-5 and TRBJ2-7; 8 bases are shared with TRBD1. Germline V gene data show CDR1 as SGHKS and CDR2 as YYEKEE (reference sequence). The V gene end was trimmed by 3 bases and the J gene end by 0 bases; junction bases not matched to a gene: 5. CDR3 length equals 15 residues.

The chain recombines TRBV25-1 with TRBJ2-5; D may be TRBD1 (6 bases). The V and J ends lost 1 base and 4 bases respectively, with 13 bases between them. CDR3 size: 15 residues. Germline CDR1 reads MGHDK; CDR2 reads SYGVNS. The CDR3 loop reads CASSESTGRGETQYF. Here the CDR3 DNA reads TGTGCCAGCAGTGAATCGACAGGACGGGGAGAGACCCAGTACTTC.